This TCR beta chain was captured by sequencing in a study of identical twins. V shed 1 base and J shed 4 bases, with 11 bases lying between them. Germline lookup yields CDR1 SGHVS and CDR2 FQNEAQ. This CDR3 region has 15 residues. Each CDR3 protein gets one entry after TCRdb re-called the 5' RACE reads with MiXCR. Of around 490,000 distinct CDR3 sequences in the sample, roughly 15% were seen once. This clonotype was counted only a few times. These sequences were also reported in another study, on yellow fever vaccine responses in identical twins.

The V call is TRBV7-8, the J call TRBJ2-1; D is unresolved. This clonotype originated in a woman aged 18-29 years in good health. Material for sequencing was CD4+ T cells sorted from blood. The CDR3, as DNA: TGTGCCAGCAGCTTAGGCTACCTGGGTTACAATGAGCAGTTCTTC. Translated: CASSLGYLGYNEQFF.